This T cell receptor (beta chain) was found in a study of blood T cell repertoires in COVID-19. Study background: Acute-phase and convalescent COVID-19 samples originated in the United States, Italy and Spain. PBMCs, B-cell-depleted T cells, or T cells were the source of the cDNA or gDNA that made up the material.

This CDR3 has 16 residues. Germline V gene sequence: CDR1 SGHRS, CDR2 YFSETQ. The junction had 7 bases not matched to a gene; V was cut back by 3 bases and J by 2 bases. The study drew participants aged 18 to 89 years from about two dozen US areas. Grouping used clinical history reported by participants in a survey and questionnaire. Profiled with immunoSEQ multiplex PCR; TCRdb holds only in-frame clones, not every one. The data hold about 270,000 clones, with about 87% observed a single time. The sequence derives from a young woman with acute COVID-19. Sample: PBMCs or T cells enriched from blood (not recorded which). The rearrangement joins TRBV5-1 to TRBJ2-3; the match to TRBD2 covers 9 bases. The CDR3 here is CASSSGTSRYTDTQYF. The CDR3 region has the DNA TGCGCCAGCAGCTCCGGGACTAGCAGATACACAGATACGCAGTATTTT.